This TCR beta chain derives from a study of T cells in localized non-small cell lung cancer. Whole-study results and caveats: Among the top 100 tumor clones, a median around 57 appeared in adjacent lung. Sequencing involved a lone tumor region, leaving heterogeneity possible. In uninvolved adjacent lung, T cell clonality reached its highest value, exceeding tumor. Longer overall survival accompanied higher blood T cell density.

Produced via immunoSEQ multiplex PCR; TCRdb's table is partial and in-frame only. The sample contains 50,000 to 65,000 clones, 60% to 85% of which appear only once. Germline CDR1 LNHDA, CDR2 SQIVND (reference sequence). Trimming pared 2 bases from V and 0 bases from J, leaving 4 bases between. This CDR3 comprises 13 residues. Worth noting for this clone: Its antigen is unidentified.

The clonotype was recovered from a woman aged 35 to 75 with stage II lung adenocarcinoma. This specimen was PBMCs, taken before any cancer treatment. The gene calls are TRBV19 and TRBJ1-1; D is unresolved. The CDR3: CASSIWLNTEAFF. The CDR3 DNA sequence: TGTGCCAGTAGTATATGGCTGAACACTGAAGCTTTCTTT. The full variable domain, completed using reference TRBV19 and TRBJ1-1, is DGGITQSPKYLFRKEGQNVTLSCEQNLNHDAMYWYRQDPGQGLRLIYYSQIVNDFQKGDIAEGYSVSREKKESFPLTVTSAQKNPTAFYLCASSIWLNTEAFFGQGTRLTVV.